The 14 T cell receptor beta chains below come from one sample, sequenced in a study of OX40 agonist ivuxolimab in advanced cancers. Library prep was done by the immunoSEQ multiplex PCR assay. What TCRdb holds here is the immuneACCESS table cut down to in-frame rearrangements. Part of the clones is not present; checked against another copy, under half of the missing clones reflect an unresolved V gene, and the others are unexplained. In all, the sample holds about 53,000 clones, and 88% of those were seen once. Clones ranked in the top ten supply 11% of the sample. Source: CD4+ or CD8+ T cells sorted from blood, taken in a trial of the OX40 agonist ivuxolimab. The receptors were gathered from an adult with an advanced solid tumor such as melanoma, head and neck, liver or kidney cancer.

V and J are TRBV7-6 and TRBJ2-7; D remains unclear. This CDR3 spans 17 amino acids. The V gene lost 6 bases and the J gene lost 2 bases, with 23 bases spanning the gap. Germline V gene lookup returns CDR1 SGHVS and CDR2 FNYEAQ. Here the CDR3 reads CASSTSPGSYGPYEQYF. In DNA form, the CDR3 reads TGTGCCAGCAGTACATCCCCCGGCAGTTATGGACCCTACGAGCAGTACTTC. The complete variable domain, with remaining parts taken from reference TRBV7-6 and TRBJ2-7, reads GAGVSQSPRYKVTKRGQDVALRCDPISGHVSLYWYRQALGQGPEFLTYFNYEAQQDKSGLPNDRFSAERPEGSISTLTIQRTEQRDSAMYRCASSTSPGSYGPYEQYFGPGTRLTVT.

V and J are TRBV6-4 and TRBJ2-2, with D unresolved. V dropped 3 bases and J dropped 0 bases, with 8 bases sitting between them. Looked up from germline, CDR1 is MRHNA and CDR2 is SNTAGT. The CDR3 consists of 15 residues. DNA of the CDR3: TGTGCCAGCAGTGAGAGTCAGGCGAACACCGGGGAGCTGTTTTTT. As protein: CASSESQANTGELFF.

CDR3 region: CAVYLGTEAFF. For the CDR3, the DNA is TGTGCCGTCTATTTGGGCACTGAAGCTTTCTTT. This rearrangement joins TRBV6-5 to TRBJ1-1; D is ambiguous. The germline V and J ends were trimmed by 11 bases and 4 bases, with 11 bases remaining between them. The CDR3 length is 11 residues. In germline, CDR1 is MNHEY, CDR2 SVGAGI.

The rearrangement links TRBV19 to TRBJ2-1, with D tentatively TRBD1 (6 bases). This CDR3 has 14 amino acids. The ends were cut back, 3 bases at V and 10 bases at J, with 16 bases in the middle. CDR1 LNHDA and CDR2 SQIVND come from the germline V gene (reference sequence). In DNA, the CDR3 is TGTGCCAGTAGTATCACTGGGACATTAAACGAGCAGTTCTTC. It is translated as CASSITGTLNEQFF.

DNA for the CDR3: TGTGCCAGCAGCCAAGCACTAGCAATAAGCACAGATACGCAGTATTTT. It translates to CASSQALAISTDTQYF. This chain connects TRBV14 to TRBJ2-3; TRBD2 might be the D (6 bases). Germline-derived CDR1 and CDR2 are SGHDN and FVKESK. Trimming removed 1 base at V and 0 bases at J, with 11 bases between. The CDR3 spans 16 residues.

This chain uses TRBV5-1 with TRBJ1-2, with 11 bases fitting TRBD1. CDR1 is SGHRS and CDR2 is YFSETQ in the germline V gene. The CDR3 is 14 amino acids. Losses at the gene ends were 4 bases for V and 8 bases for J; bases not matched to a gene: 7. The CDR3 nucleotides are TGCGCCAGCAGCCTGGACAGGGGGCGCTGGGGCTACACCTTC. Its protein is CASSLDRGRWGYTF.

The gene calls are TRBV18 and TRBJ1-2; D remains unclear. Germline V CDR1 and CDR2: KGHSH, LQKENI. Trimming cost V 3 bases and J 2 bases, with 13 bases left between them. CDR3 length: 15 amino acids. The CDR3 DNA reads as TGTGCCAGCTCACCCCCGGGCGGGGAGAACTATGGCTACACCTTC. Protein product: CASSPPGGENYGYTF.

The genes are TRBV29-1 and TRBJ2-7; weak D call: TRBD1 (5 bases). The CDR3 covers 14 residues. The germline CDR1 and CDR2 sequences are SQVTM and ANQGSEA. The V gene lost 4 bases and the J gene lost 3 bases, with 16 bases spanning the gap. CDR3 DNA: TGCAGCGTTGGTATGGTAGGGGAAGGCTACGAGCAGTACTTC. This encodes CSVGMVGEGYEQYF.

The chain joins TRBV7-6 to TRBJ2-7; 11 bases are a match to TRBD2. From germline, CDR1 is SGHVS and CDR2 FNYEAQ. Trimming cost V 3 bases and J 5 bases; bases outside gene matches: 6. CDR3 length: 15 residues. CDR3: CASSFTSGSGDEQYF. DNA for the CDR3: TGTGCCAGCAGCTTTACTAGCGGGAGTGGGGACGAGCAGTACTTC. Variable domain in full (rest from reference TRBV7-6 and TRBJ2-7): GAGVSQSPRYKVTKRGQDVALRCDPISGHVSLYWYRQALGQGPEFLTYFNYEAQQDKSGLPNDRFSAERPEGSISTLTIQRTEQRDSAMYRCASSFTSGSGDEQYFGPGTRLTVT.

CDR3 sequence reads: CASSQEGSSYEQYF. The CDR3 nucleotides read TGCGCCAGCAGCCAAGAGGGGAGCTCCTACGAGCAGTACTTC. The chain joins TRBV4-1 to TRBJ2-7; D might be TRBD2 (5 bases). Trimming took 0 bases from V and 0 from J, leaving 6 bases between them. Germline V CDR1 and CDR2: MGHRA, YSYEKL. The CDR3 is made up of 14 amino acids.

This CDR3 is CASSPSSYEQYF. In DNA, the CDR3 is TGTGCCAGCAGTCCCTCATCCTACGAGCAGTACTTC. The chain has TRBV28 and TRBJ2-7; D uncertain. Germline V CDR1 and CDR2: MDHEN, SYDVKM. CDR3 length: 12 residues. Trimming cost V 5 bases and J 1 base, with 6 bases left between them.

This chain uses TRBV4-1 with TRBJ2-5; perhaps D is TRBD1 or TRBD2 (6 bases each). V was pared by 6 bases and J by 5 bases, with 13 bases between. CDR1 is MGHRA, CDR2 YSYEKL, per germline. The CDR3 spans 13 residues. This chain's CDR3 is CASSFGGGETQYF. The CDR3 DNA is TGCGCCAGCAGTTTCGGGGGCGGTGAGACCCAGTACTTC.

V and J are TRBV4-1 and TRBJ1-4; D possibly corresponds to TRBD1 (5 bases). The CDR3 consists of 15 residues. Trimming removed 0 bases at V and 3 bases at J, with 8 bases between. Germline lookup yields CDR1 MGHRA and CDR2 YSYEKL. In DNA, the CDR3 is TGCGCCAGCAGCCAAGAGGGACGGTCTAATGAAAAACTGTTTTTT. It is translated as CASSQEGRSNEKLFF.

The chain is built from TRBV5-6 and TRBJ2-7, with a possible D match to TRBD1 (7 bases). CDR3 length: 11 amino acids. Germline V gives CDR1 SGHDT, CDR2 YYEEEE. V was pared by 7 bases and J by 13 bases, with 18 bases between. Written as DNA, the CDR3 is TGTGCCAGCGACGGACCAGGGGGGATATACTTC. Its protein is CASDGPGGIYF.